This record covers a single T cell receptor beta chain. Its antigen is unidentified. The data were produced by immunoSEQ multiplex PCR, yet TCRdb's version contains in-frame clones alone and is incomplete. The table has around 160,000 clones, about nine tenths seen once; the top ten hold around 16%. The V gene end was trimmed by 1 base and the J gene end by 6 bases; junction bases not matched to a gene: 6. Germline V lookup: CDR1 SGHNT, CDR2 YYREEE (reference sequence). CDR3 length: 15 residues. The data were taken from a study of T cell responses to AZD1222 COVID-19 vaccine. About the study: Second-dose intervals of approximately 4 or approximately 12 weeks were pooled. Study-level points and caveats: Spike-spanning, vaccine-associated CD4 TCRs were dominant at 160-218 and 743-854.

This receptor was obtained from an adult in good health. The chain employs TRBV5-4 and TRBJ1-4; 7 bases are a match to TRBD1. Sequences were derived from peripheral blood, sampled on day 0 of AZD1222 vaccination. In nucleotides, the CDR3 is TGTGCCAGCAGCTTGAGGGCAGGGGGATATGAAAAACTGTTTTTT. Its translation is CASSLRAGGYEKLFF. The entire variable domain, with the rest obtained from reference TRBV5-4 and TRBJ1-4, is as follows: ETGVTQSPTHLIKTRGQQVTLRCSSQSGHNTVSWYQQALGQGPQFIFQYYREEENGRGNFPPRFSGLQFPNYSSELNVNALELDDSALYLCASSLRAGGYEKLFFGSGTQLSVL.